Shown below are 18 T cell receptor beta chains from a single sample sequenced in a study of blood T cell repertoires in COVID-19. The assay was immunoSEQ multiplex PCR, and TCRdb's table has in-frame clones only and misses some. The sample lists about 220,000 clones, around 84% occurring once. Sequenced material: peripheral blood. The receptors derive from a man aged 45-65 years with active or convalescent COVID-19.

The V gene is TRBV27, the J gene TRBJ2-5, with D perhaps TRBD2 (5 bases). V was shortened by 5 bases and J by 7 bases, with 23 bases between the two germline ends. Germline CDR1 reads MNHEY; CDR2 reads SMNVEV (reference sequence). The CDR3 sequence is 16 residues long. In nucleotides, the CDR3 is TGTGCCAGCAGTCCTGACCCACCCCGGGTTACTAGGACCCAGTACTTC. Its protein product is CASSPDPPRVTRTQYF.

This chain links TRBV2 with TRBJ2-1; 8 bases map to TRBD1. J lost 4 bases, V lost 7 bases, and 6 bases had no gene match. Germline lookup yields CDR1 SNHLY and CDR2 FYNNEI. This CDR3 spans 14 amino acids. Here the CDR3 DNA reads TGTGCCAGCACCCTGGGACAGGAATACAATGAGCAGTTCTTC. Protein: CASTLGQEYNEQFF.

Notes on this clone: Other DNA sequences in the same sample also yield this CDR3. CDR3 DNA: TGTGCCAGCAGCTTAGTGGGGGGTTTCTACAATGAGCAGTTCTTC. Residues: CASSLVGGFYNEQFF. This chain uses TRBV7-2 with TRBJ2-1; D possibly corresponds to TRBD2 (6 bases). The germline V gene has CDR1 SGHTA and CDR2 FQGNSA. CDR3 length: 15 amino acids. Trimming pared 1 base from V and 3 bases from J, leaving 10 bases between.

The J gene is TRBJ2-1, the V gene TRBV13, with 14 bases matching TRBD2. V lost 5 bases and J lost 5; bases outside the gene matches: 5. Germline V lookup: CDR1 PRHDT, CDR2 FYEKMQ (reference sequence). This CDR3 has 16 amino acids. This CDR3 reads CASSQGTSGGDNEQFF. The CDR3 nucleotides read TGTGCCAGCAGCCAAGGGACTAGCGGGGGTGACAATGAGCAGTTCTTC.

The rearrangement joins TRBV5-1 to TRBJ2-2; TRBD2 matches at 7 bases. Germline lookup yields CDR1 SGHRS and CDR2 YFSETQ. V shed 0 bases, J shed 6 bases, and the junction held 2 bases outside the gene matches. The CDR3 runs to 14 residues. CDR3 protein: CASSLDSGAGELFF. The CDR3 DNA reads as TGCGCCAGCAGCTTGGACAGCGGGGCCGGGGAGCTGTTTTTT.

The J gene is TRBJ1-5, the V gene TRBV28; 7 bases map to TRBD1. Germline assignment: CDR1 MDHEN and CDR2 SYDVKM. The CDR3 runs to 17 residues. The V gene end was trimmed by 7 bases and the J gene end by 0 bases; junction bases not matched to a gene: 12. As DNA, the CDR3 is TGTGCCAGCACCCTGACAGGGTCCCCCTATAGCAATCAGCCCCAGCATTTT. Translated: CASTLTGSPYSNQPQHF.

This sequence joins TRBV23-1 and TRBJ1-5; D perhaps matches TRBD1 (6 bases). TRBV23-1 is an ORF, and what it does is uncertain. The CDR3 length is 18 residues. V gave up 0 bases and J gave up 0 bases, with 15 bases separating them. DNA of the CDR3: TGCGCCAGCAGTCAATCAGGCCGGGGGGCTACTAGCAATCAGCCCCAGCATTTT. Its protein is CASSQSGRGATSNQPQHF.

The CDR3 DNA is TGTGCCAGCAGTTTGACAACCGGGGAGTACAATGAGCAGTTCTTC. It encodes CASSLTTGEYNEQFF. The V and J genes are TRBV27 and TRBJ2-1; the D gene is possibly TRBD2 (5 bases). Trimming removed 3 bases from V and 4 bases from J, with 13 bases in between. The germline V gene encodes CDR1 MNHEY and CDR2 SMNVEV (reference sequence). This CDR3 has 15 residues.

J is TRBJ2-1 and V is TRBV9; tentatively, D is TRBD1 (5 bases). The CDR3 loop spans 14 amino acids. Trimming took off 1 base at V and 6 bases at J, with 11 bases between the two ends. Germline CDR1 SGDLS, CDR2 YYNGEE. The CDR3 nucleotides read TGTGCCAGCAGCGTATATGGGGCGCCCAATGAGCAGTTCTTC. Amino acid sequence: CASSVYGAPNEQFF.

CDR3 in DNA: TGTGCCAGCAGCTTAGCCGGGTTCTATGGCTACACCTTC. Residues: CASSLAGFYGYTF. The chain links TRBV7-9 to TRBJ1-2, with D unresolved. The germline V and J ends were trimmed by 0 bases and 4 bases, with 6 bases remaining between them. The CDR3 is 13 residues long. Germline CDR1 SEHNR, CDR2 FQNEAQ (reference sequence).

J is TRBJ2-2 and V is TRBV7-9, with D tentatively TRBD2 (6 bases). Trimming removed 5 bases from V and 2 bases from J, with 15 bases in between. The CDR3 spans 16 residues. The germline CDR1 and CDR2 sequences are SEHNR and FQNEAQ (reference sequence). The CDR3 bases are TGTGCCAGCAGCACACCGATGGGGGGAAACACCGGGGAGCTGTTTTTT. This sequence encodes CASSTPMGGNTGELFF.

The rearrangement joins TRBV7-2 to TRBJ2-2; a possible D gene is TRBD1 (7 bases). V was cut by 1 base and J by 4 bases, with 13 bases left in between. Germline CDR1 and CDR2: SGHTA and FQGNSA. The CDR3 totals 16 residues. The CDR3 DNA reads TGTGCCAGCAGCTTAGACGGACAGGAGGGCACCGGGGAGCTGTTTTTT. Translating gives CASSLDGQEGTGELFF.

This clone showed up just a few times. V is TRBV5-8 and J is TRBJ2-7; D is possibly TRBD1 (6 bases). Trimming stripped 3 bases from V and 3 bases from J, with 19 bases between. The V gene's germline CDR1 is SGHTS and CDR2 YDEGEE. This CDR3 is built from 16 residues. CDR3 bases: TGTGCCAGCAGCTGGGGATGGGACACCCCGCGCTACGAGCAGTACTTC. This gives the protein CASSWGWDTPRYEQYF.

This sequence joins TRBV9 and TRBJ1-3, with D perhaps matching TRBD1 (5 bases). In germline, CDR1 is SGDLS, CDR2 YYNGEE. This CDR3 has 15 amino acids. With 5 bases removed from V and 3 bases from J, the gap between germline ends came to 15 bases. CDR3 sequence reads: CASSGREAFGNTIYF. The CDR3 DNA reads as TGTGCCAGCAGTGGCAGGGAAGCATTTGGAAACACCATATATTTT.

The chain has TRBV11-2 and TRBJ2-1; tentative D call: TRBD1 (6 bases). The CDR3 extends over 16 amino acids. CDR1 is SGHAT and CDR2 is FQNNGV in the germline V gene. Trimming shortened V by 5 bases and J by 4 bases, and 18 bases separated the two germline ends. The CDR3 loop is CASSPPGQNFYNEQFF. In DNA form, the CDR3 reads TGTGCCAGCAGCCCCCCCGGACAGAACTTTTACAATGAGCAGTTCTTC.

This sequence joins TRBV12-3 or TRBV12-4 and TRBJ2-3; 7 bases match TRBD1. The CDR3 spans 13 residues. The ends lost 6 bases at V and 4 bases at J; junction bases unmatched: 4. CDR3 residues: CASSRQGPDTQYF. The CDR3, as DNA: TGTGCCAGCAGCAGACAGGGCCCAGATACGCAGTATTTT.

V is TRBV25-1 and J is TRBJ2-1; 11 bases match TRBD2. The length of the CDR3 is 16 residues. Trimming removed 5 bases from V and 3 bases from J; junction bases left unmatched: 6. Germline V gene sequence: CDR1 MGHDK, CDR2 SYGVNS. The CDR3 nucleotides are TGTGCCAGCAGTTGGGGACTAGCGGAGATCTACAATGAGCAGTTCTTC. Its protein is CASSWGLAEIYNEQFF.

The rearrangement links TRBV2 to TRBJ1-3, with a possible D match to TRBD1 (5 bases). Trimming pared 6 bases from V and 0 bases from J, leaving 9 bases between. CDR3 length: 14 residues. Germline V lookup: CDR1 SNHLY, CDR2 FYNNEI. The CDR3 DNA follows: TGTGCCAGCAGCGACAGAGCCTCTGGAAACACCATATATTTT. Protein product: CASSDRASGNTIYF.